One sample yielded the 21 T cell receptor beta chains listed below, sequenced in a study of regulatory T cells in long-lasting Graves disease. Time point given: newly diagnosed GD, antithyroid drugs for less than 3 months. RNA from PBMCs was the source of the TCR library. Construction of TCR beta libraries relied on iRepertoire HTBI primers and on Arm-PCR targeting CDR3 regions. TCRdb analysed the multiplex PCR reads with MiXCR anew, one entry per CDR3 protein. Seen here are roughly 500,000 distinct CDR3 sequences, 14% observed once, and the top ten hold around a sixth. In addition, the sample was reused for a study of T cells in Graves' hyperthyroidism and ophthalmopathy.

Sequencing was performed on peripheral blood mononuclear cells (PBMCs), taken at new diagnosis, from a patient treated with antithyroid drugs. Receptors were obtained from a woman between 50 and 59 years old with Graves disease.

Note on this clonotype: A much more abundant neighbour one base away suggests this may be a read error. The chain uses TRBV2 and TRBJ1-6; the D gene is possibly TRBD1 (5 bases). CDR1 and CDR2 (germline): SNHLY, FYNNEI. The CDR3 totals 15 residues. V lost 7 bases and J 5 bases, leaving 15 bases between the germline ends. Here the CDR3 reads CASIEPRQHNSPLHF. Written as DNA, the CDR3 is TGTGCCAGCATTGAGCCGAGACAGCATAATTCACCCCTCCACTTT. The full variable domain, completed using reference TRBV2 and TRBJ1-6, is EPEVTQTPSHQVTQMGQEVILRCVPISNHLYFYWYRQILGQKVEFLVSFYNNEISEKSEIFDDQFSVERPDGSNFTLKIRSTKLEDSAMYFCASIEPRQHNSPLHFGNGTRLTVT.

This sequence joins TRBV16 and TRBJ1-5, with TRBD1 matching 7 bases. The CDR3 runs 16 residues. V shed 0 bases, J shed 9 bases, and the junction held 11 bases outside the gene matches. Per germline, CDR1 KGHSY and CDR2 FQNENV. The CDR3 is CASSQSGLAGGRPQHF. The CDR3 DNA follows: TGTGCCAGCAGCCAATCTGGATTGGCAGGGGGGCGGCCCCAGCATTTT.

Only a few counts were recorded for this clonotype. CDR3 sequence (DNA): TGTGCCAGCAGGAAACAGGATTCGGTGTCACCCCTCCACTTT. Translation gives CASRKQDSVSPLHF. V is TRBV25-1 and J is TRBJ1-6; a weak D match, TRBD1 (5 bases). V was clipped by 6 bases and J by 10 bases, with 16 bases between them. CDR3 length equals 14 residues. The germline CDR1 and CDR2 sequences are MGHDK and SYGVNS.

This chain joins TRBV6-5 and TRBJ1-2, with TRBD1 as a possible D gene (6 bases). The CDR3 covers 14 residues. V dropped 2 bases and J dropped 5 bases, with 12 bases sitting between them. Germline lookup yields CDR1 MNHEY and CDR2 SVGAGI. CDR3 nucleotides: TGTGCCAGCAGTTACGGGGACATTCTTTATGGCTACACCTTC. It codes for CASSYGDILYGYTF.

This clonotype was found many times. This sequence joins TRBV7-9 and TRBJ2-1; 10 bases match TRBD2. V lost 1 base to trimming and J lost 3 bases; unmatched junction nucleotides: 6. From germline, CDR1 is SEHNR and CDR2 FQNEAQ (reference sequence). There are 17 residues in the CDR3. The CDR3 protein is CASSLEIAGGRYNEQFF. The CDR3 nucleotides read TGTGCCAGCAGCTTAGAAATAGCGGGAGGACGCTACAATGAGCAGTTCTTC. Using reference TRBV7-9 and TRBJ2-1 for the parts outside the CDR3, the full variable domain is DTGVSQNPRHKITKRGQNVTFRCDPISEHNRLYWYRQTLGQGPEFLTYFQNEAQLEKSRLLSDRFSAERPKGSFSTLEIQRTEQGDSAMYLCASSLEIAGGRYNEQFFGPGTRLTVL.

The gene calls are TRBV2 and TRBJ2-1; possibly TRBD1 for D (7 bases). V was pared by 5 bases and J by 2 bases, with 13 bases between. The CDR3 has 15 residues. Per the germline V gene, CDR1 is SNHLY and CDR2 is FYNNEI. CDR3 amino acids: CASSSGDRAYNEQFF. Here the CDR3 DNA reads TGTGCCAGCAGTTCGGGAGACAGGGCCTACAATGAGCAGTTCTTC.

This clonotype was detected ten times or more. The chain uses TRBV6-1 and TRBJ2-7; the D call may be TRBD1 or TRBD2 (6 bases each). V was pared by 7 bases and J by 1 base, with 14 bases between. The V gene's germline CDR1 is MNHNS and CDR2 SASEGT. The CDR3 contains 14 residues. The CDR3 region is CASTQGGTSYEQYF. CDR3 DNA: TGTGCCAGCACCCAAGGGGGGACATCCTACGAGCAGTACTTC.

This clonotype was found many times. This chain uses TRBV3-1 with TRBJ1-1, with D unclear. V shed 4 bases and J shed 10 bases, with 16 bases lying between them. Germline CDR1 LGHDT, CDR2 YNNKEL (reference sequence). This CDR3 is built from 13 residues. The CDR3 DNA sequence: TGTGCCAGCAGCCTCAGGTCGGGTGCGGGAGCTTTCTTT. As protein: CASSLRSGAGAFF.

This clonotype turned up a few times. V usage is TRBV12-3 or TRBV12-4 and J usage is TRBJ1-4; D uncertain. V gave up 5 bases and J gave up 5 bases, with 15 bases separating them. The CDR3 covers 15 residues. CDR3: CASSPAGIPNEKLFF. In DNA form, the CDR3 reads TGTGCCAGCAGTCCAGCAGGAATACCAAATGAAAAACTGTTTTTT.

The chain uses TRBV20-1 and TRBJ1-4; D is undetermined. Trimming removed 3 bases from V and 0 bases from J, with 11 bases in between. The germline V gene encodes CDR1 DFQATT and CDR2 SNEGSKA (reference sequence). This CDR3 has 15 amino acids. The CDR3 DNA reads as TGCAGTGCTAGCCCAGAGTCTACAACTAATGAAAAACTGTTTTTT. Translated: CSASPESTTNEKLFF.

The gene calls are TRBV24-1 and TRBJ1-6, with unresolved D. V lost 4 bases to trimming and J lost 7 bases, with 7 bases between them. Germline V gene sequence: CDR1 KGHDR, CDR2 SFDVKD. This CDR3 comprises 13 residues. The CDR3 DNA reads TGTGCCACCAGTGACCAACCCAATTCACCCCTCCACTTT. It codes for CATSDQPNSPLHF.

This clonotype was counted many times. The chain joins TRBV6-9 to TRBJ1-3; D gene ambiguous. Looked up from germline, CDR1 is MNHGY and CDR2 is SVAAGI. V lost 8 bases to trimming and J lost 0 bases, with 14 bases between them. The CDR3 spans 15 residues. Here the CDR3 reads CASPISGPSGNTIYF. The CDR3 coding sequence is TGTGCCAGCCCTATCTCGGGTCCCTCTGGAAACACCATATATTTT.

This clonotype has ten or more counts. V and J are TRBV12-3 or TRBV12-4 and TRBJ2-7; no clear D gene. The CDR3 consists of 14 residues. The ends were cut back, 2 bases at V and 2 bases at J, with 10 bases in the middle. This CDR3 is CASSLSSQTYEQYF. CDR3 bases: TGTGCCAGCAGTTTATCGAGCCAGACCTACGAGCAGTACTTC.

This clonotype was detected ten times or more. This chain uses TRBV4-1 with TRBJ2-1; the D is unclear. Trimming left V 0 bases short and J 0 bases short, with 9 bases between. Germline assignment: CDR1 MGHRA and CDR2 YSYEKL. The length of the CDR3 is 16 residues. Written as DNA, the CDR3 is TGCGCCAGCAGCCAAGAAGAAGATGGCTCCTACAATGAGCAGTTCTTC. This sequence encodes CASSQEEDGSYNEQFF.

In regard to this clonotype: This may be a read error, as it is one base from a much larger clone. The chain couples TRBV28 to TRBJ2-1, with TRBD1 matching 11 bases. The CDR3 is made up of 16 amino acids. Germline loops: CDR1 MDHEN, CDR2 SYDVKM. This CDR3 reads CASSRVGQGGYNGQFF. Written as DNA, the CDR3 is TGTGCCAGCAGCCGAGTGGGACAGGGGGGGTACAATGGGCAGTTCTTC.

Written as DNA, the CDR3 is TGCGCCAGCAGCCAAGATGGAACAGGGAGCGGTGAGGAGCTGTTTTTT. It specifies CASSQDGTGSGEELFF. The chain is built from TRBV4-1 and TRBJ2-2, with a tentative D call TRBD1 (6 bases). The CDR3 sequence is 16 residues long. V was trimmed by 0 bases and J by 10 bases, leaving 18 bases between them. The germline CDR1 and CDR2 sequences are MGHRA and YSYEKL.

The table lists this clonotype with a few counts. The V call is TRBV4-1, the J call TRBJ1-5; D gene unclear. The germline CDR1 and CDR2 sequences are MGHRA and YSYEKL. V was trimmed by 0 bases and J by 5 bases, leaving 17 bases between them. This CDR3 region has 17 residues. Here the CDR3 reads CASSQDRTAFGDQPQHF. In DNA form, the CDR3 reads TGCGCCAGCAGCCAAGATAGGACCGCATTTGGGGATCAGCCCCAGCATTTT.

The sample holds a few counts of this clonotype. The chain carries TRBV25-1 and TRBJ1-2, with TRBD1 matching 7 bases. V trimming: 3 bases; J trimming: 0 bases; junction bases outside the gene matches: 10. This CDR3 region has 17 residues. CDR1 and CDR2 from the germline V gene are MGHDK and SYGVNS. DNA for the CDR3: TGTGCCAGCAGTGATTCACAGGGGCCACTATCTAACTATGGCTACACCTTC. Translated, it gives CASSDSQGPLSNYGYTF.

The V call is TRBV3-1, the J call TRBJ2-3; the D is unclear. The CDR3 is 15 residues long. V was pared by 1 base and J by 2 bases, with 10 bases between. CDR1 and CDR2 (germline): LGHDT, YNNKEL (reference sequence). CDR3 nucleotide sequence: TGTGCCAGCAGCCAAGTCCGTGTCTCCACAGATACGCAGTATTTT. This translates into CASSQVRVSTDTQYF.

This clonotype was observed at least ten times. This chain links TRBV11-2 with TRBJ2-3, with D perhaps TRBD2 (6 bases). This CDR3 is 19 amino acids long. Germline CDR1 SGHAT, CDR2 FQNNGV. V was clipped by 1 base and J by 0 bases, with 20 bases between them. In DNA, the CDR3 is TGTGCCAGCAGCTTAGTGGCCCCTATTGGCGGGACTAGCACAGATACGCAGTATTTT. As protein: CASSLVAPIGGTSTDTQYF.

This clonotype has a count of ten or more. The J gene is TRBJ1-5, the V gene TRBV28; D ambiguous. With 2 bases removed from V and 4 bases from J, the gap between germline ends came to 12 bases. Germline V lookup: CDR1 MDHEN, CDR2 SYDVKM. The CDR3 runs 15 residues. The CDR3 sequence: CASSLAQRVNQPQHF. The DNA of the CDR3 is TGTGCCAGCAGTTTAGCGCAGCGGGTGAATCAGCCCCAGCATTTT.